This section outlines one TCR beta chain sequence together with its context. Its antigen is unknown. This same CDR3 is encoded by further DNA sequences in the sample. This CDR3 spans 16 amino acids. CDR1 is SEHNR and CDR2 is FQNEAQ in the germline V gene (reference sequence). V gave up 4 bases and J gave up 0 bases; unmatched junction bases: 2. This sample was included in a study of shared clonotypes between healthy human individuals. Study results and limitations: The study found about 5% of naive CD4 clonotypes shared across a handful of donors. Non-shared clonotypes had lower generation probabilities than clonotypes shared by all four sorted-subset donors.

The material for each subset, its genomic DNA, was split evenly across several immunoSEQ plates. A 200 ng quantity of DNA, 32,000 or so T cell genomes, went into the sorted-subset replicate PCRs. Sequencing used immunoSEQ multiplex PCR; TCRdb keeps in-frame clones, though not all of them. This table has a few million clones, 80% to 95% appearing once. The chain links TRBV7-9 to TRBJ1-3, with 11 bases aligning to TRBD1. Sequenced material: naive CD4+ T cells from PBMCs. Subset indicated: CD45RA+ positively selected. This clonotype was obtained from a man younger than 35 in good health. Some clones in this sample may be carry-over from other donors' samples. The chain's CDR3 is CASSSGTGGSGNTIYF. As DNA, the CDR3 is TGTGCCAGCAGCTCCGGGACAGGGGGCTCTGGAAACACCATATATTTT.